The 5 T cell receptor beta chains below come from one sample, sequenced in a study of blood T cell repertoires in COVID-19. Produced via immunoSEQ multiplex PCR; TCRdb's table is partial and in-frame only. The table lists tens of thousands of clones, 75% to 85% of them singletons. Sequenced sample: peripheral blood. These receptors were obtained from a man between 65 and 85 years old who had recovered from COVID-19.

The chain uses TRBV10-1 and TRBJ2-3; D gene uncertain. This CDR3 comprises 16 residues. The V gene's germline CDR1 is WNHNN and CDR2 SYGVQD (reference sequence). The V and J ends lost 0 bases and 0 bases respectively, with 10 bases between them. The CDR3 here is CASSESAELSTDTQYF. Written as DNA, the CDR3 is TGCGCCAGCAGTGAGTCCGCGGAACTTAGCACAGATACGCAGTATTTT.

The chain joins TRBV15 to TRBJ1-2; 12 positions agree with TRBD1. In germline, CDR1 is LNHNV, CDR2 YYDKDF (reference sequence). V lost 6 bases to trimming and J lost 10 bases; unmatched junction nucleotides: 9. The CDR3 loop spans 14 amino acids. For the CDR3, the DNA is TGTGCCACCAGAAAACCCGGGACAGGGGGCGACTACACCTTC. It encodes CATRKPGTGGDYTF.

The V gene is TRBV7-2, the J gene TRBJ2-3; TRBD2 agrees at 9 bases. The CDR3 is 14 residues long. With V trimmed by 1 base and J by 7 bases, 3 bases remained unmatched. Looked up from germline, CDR1 is SGHTA and CDR2 is FQGNSA. The CDR3 DNA sequence: TGTGCCAGCAGCTTAGAGGGACTAGCATATACGCAGTATTTT. Translated, it gives CASSLEGLAYTQYF.

CDR3 residues: CASSYRSNRQFGELFF. CDR3 in DNA: TGTGCCAGCAGTTACCGATCCAATAGACAGTTCGGGGAGCTGTTTTTT. V gene TRBV6-2 or TRBV6-3 combines with J gene TRBJ2-2, with a tentative D call TRBD1 (5 bases). With 2 bases removed from V and 7 bases from J, the gap between germline ends came to 17 bases. CDR1 is MNHEY, CDR2 SVGEGT, per germline. The CDR3 is 16 residues long.

The chain recombines TRBV29-1 with TRBJ2-7; TRBD1 agrees at 11 bases. V gave up 6 bases and J gave up 7 bases; unmatched junction bases: 8. This CDR3 is 13 amino acids long. Germline lookup yields CDR1 SQVTM and CDR2 ANQGSEA. The CDR3 DNA reads TGCAGCGTCCTATGGGACAGGGGGGAAGAGCAGTACTTC. Protein: CSVLWDRGEEQYF.